Each of the 7 T cell receptor beta chains below was sequenced from the same sample in a study of CXCR3-negative and CXCR3-positive naive CD8 T cells. UMI-labeled 5' RACE TRB cDNA libraries were prepared from the cells. With the 5' RACE reads reprocessed, TCRdb shows one record per CDR3 protein and no DNA. This listing includes roughly 41,000 distinct CDR3 sequences. The sequenced sample was memory CD8+ T cells from blood. These receptors were taken from a human donor in good health. Some clones in this sample may be carry-over from other donors' samples.

The gene calls are TRBV6-5 and TRBJ2-2. Germline V gene sequence: CDR1 MNHEY, CDR2 SVGAGI. The CDR3 length is 12 residues. This chain's CDR3 is CASSQTTGELFF.

This sequence joins TRBV13 and TRBJ2-5; TCRdb designates TRBD1, a call that cannot be tested without DNA. The CDR3 loop spans 14 amino acids. Germline V lookup: CDR1 PRHDT, CDR2 FYEKMQ (reference sequence). CDR3 loop: CASRNGGVQETQYF.

The chain carries TRBV5-5 and TRBJ2-7; TCRdb indicates TRBD2, and absent DNA this call remains unverified. Germline values: CDR1 SGHKS, CDR2 YYEKEE (reference sequence). This CDR3 spans 12 amino acids. The CDR3 loop reads CASSLVGHEQYF.

The J gene is TRBJ2-2, the V gene TRBV29-1; TCRdb calls TRBD1, which cannot be checked without DNA. The germline V gene encodes CDR1 SQVTM and CDR2 ANQGSEA. The CDR3 is 16 amino acids. The CDR3 loop reads CSVEDPGQGITGELFF.

The gene calls are TRBV15 and TRBJ2-2; TCRdb proposes TRBD1, but this gene call is untestable without DNA. The CDR3 runs to 16 residues. Germline values: CDR1 LNHNV, CDR2 YYDKDF (reference sequence). CDR3 in amino acids: CATSGPGGDVSGELFF.

The chain links TRBV7-9 to TRBJ2-7. CDR3 length: 15 amino acids. Germline loops: CDR1 SEHNR, CDR2 FQNEAQ (reference sequence). CDR3 sequence reads: CASSFPGQNSYEQYF.

This CDR3 reads CASSETPDTGELFF. The chain is built from TRBV10-2 and TRBJ2-2; TCRdb gives TRBD1 as the D gene, but with no DNA this cannot be confirmed. CDR3 size: 14 residues. The germline CDR1 and CDR2 sequences are WSHSY and SAAADI.